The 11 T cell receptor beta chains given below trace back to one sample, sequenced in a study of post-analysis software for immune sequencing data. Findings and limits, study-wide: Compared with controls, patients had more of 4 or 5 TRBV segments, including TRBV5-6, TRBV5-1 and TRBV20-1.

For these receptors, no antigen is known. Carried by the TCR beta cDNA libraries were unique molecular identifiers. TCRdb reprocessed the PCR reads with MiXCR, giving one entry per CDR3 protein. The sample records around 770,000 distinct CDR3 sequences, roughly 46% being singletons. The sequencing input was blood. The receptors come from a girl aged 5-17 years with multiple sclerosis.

CDR3 amino acids: CARRDRDSSFDGYTF. The CDR3 DNA reads TGTGCCAGAAGAGATCGGGACAGTTCCTTCGATGGCTACACCTTC. The J gene is TRBJ1-2, the V gene TRBV28; TRBD1 agrees at 7 bases. This CDR3 spans 15 amino acids. The germline CDR1 and CDR2 sequences are MDHEN and SYDVKM. J was trimmed by 6 bases and V by 9 bases; bases with no gene match: 16.

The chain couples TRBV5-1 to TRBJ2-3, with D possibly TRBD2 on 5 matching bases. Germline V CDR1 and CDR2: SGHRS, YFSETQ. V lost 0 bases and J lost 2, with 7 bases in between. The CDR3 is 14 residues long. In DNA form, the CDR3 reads TGCGCCAGCAGCTTGGAGGACTTCACAGATACGCAGTATTTT. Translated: CASSLEDFTDTQYF.

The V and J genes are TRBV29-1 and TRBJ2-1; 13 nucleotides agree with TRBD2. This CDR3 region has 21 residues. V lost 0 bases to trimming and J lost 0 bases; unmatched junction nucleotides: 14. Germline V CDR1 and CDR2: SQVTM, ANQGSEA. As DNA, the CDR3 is TGCAGCGTTGAAGATTTCCCCTCGACTAGCGGGAGGACACCCTCCTACAATGAGCAGTTCTTC. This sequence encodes CSVEDFPSTSGRTPSYNEQFF.

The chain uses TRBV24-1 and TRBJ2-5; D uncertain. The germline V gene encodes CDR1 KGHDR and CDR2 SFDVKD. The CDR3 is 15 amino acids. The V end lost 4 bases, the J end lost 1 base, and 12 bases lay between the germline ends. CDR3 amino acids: CATSDHRVPQETQYF. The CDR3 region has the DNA TGTGCCACCAGTGACCACCGGGTCCCCCAAGAGACCCAGTACTTC.

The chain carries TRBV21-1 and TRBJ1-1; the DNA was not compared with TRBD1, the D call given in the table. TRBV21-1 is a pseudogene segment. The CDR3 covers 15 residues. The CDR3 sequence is CASRRLRVDYTEAFF. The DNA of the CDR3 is TGTGCCAGCCGACGCCTCAGGGTCGATTACACTGAAGCTTTCTTT.

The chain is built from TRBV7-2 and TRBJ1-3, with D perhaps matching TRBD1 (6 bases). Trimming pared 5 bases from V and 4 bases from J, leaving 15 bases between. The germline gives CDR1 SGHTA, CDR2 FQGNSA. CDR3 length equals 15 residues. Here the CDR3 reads CASSPTGGPGNTIYF. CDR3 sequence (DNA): TGTGCCAGCAGCCCCACGGGGGGGCCAGGAAACACCATATATTTT.

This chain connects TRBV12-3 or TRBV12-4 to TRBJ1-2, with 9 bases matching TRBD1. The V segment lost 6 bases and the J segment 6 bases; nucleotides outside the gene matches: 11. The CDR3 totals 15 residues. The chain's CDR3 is CASRSTGTGRDGYTF. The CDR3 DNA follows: TGTGCCAGCAGGTCAACCGGGACAGGGAGGGATGGCTACACCTTC.

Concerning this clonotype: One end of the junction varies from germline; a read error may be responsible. CDR3 sequence reads: CASSVGGLAGSYEHYF. The CDR3 coding sequence is TGTGCCAGCAGCGTCGGCGGGCTAGCGGGCTCCTACGAGCATTACTTC. V and J are TRBV9 and TRBJ2-7; TRBD2 matches at 8 bases. The germline CDR1 and CDR2 sequences are SGDLS and YYNGEE. The CDR3 loop spans 16 amino acids.

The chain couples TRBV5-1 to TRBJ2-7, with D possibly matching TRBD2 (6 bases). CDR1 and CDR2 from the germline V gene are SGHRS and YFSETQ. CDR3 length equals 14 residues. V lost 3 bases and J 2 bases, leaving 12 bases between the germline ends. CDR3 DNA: TGCGCCAGCAGCTCGGGACTGGATCCCTACGAGCAGTACTTC. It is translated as CASSSGLDPYEQYF.

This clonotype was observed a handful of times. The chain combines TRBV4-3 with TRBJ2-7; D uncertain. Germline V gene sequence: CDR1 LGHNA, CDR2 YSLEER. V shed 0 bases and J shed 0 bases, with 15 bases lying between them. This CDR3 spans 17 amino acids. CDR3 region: CASSQDSVFRSSYEQYF. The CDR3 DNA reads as TGCGCCAGCAGCCAAGATTCGGTGTTTCGGAGCTCCTACGAGCAGTACTTC.

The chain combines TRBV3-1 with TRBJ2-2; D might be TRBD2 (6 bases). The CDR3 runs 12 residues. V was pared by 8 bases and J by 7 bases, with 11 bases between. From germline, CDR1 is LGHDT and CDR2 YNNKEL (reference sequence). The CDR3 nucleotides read TGTGCCAGCGGCGGGAATGTCGGGGAGCTGTTTTTT. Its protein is CASGGNVGELFF.